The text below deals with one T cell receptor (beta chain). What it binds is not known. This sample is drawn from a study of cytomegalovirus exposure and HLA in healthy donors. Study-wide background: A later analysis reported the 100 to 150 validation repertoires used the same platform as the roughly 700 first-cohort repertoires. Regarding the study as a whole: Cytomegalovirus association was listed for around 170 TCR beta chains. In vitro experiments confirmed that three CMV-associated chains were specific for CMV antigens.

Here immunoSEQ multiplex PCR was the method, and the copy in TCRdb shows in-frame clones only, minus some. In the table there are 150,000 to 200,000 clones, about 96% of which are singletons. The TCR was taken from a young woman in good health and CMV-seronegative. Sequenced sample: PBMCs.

This chain's CDR3 is CASSSPGQGSYNEQFF. DNA for the CDR3: TGTGCCAGTAGTAGCCCGGGACAGGGCTCCTACAATGAGCAGTTCTTC. V gene TRBV19 combines with J gene TRBJ2-1; 9 nucleotides align to TRBD1. CDR3 size: 16 residues. After removal of 4 bases from V and 0 bases from J, the junction contained 4 bases not matched to a gene. Germline values: CDR1 LNHDA, CDR2 SQIVND (reference sequence).